This T cell receptor (beta chain) stems from a study of T cell repertoires in cytomegalovirus infection. As for the study in general: Newly reported HLA-C-restricted and thoroughly characterized HLA-B-restricted CMV epitopes were employed.

Remarks on this clonotype: The antigen is not known.

TCRdb analysed the reads with MiXCR anew, one entry per CDR3 protein. The profile shows about 830,000 distinct CDR3 sequences, over 25% of them singletons. Whole-study results and caveats: CMV-specific HLA-C-restricted TCR beta clonotypes dominated the ex vivo response. Cumulative frequency (of public TCR beta family members) identified carriers of CMV plus the relevant HLA.

CDR3 length: 13 amino acids. CDR1 and CDR2 (germline): MNHNY, SVGAGI (reference sequence). The V gene lost 2 bases and the J gene lost 4 bases, with 8 bases spanning the gap. The sequences come from cultured CD8+ T cells from PBMCs, collected from culture after CMV antigen stimulation. The sequence came from a human donor in good health (CMV status not recorded). Some clones in this sample may be carry-over from other donors' samples. The chain employs TRBV6-6 and TRBJ1-2; D is ambiguous. The CDR3, as DNA: TGTGCCAGCAGTTACGTGCATCTCTATGGCTACACCTTC. It yields the protein CASSYVHLYGYTF.